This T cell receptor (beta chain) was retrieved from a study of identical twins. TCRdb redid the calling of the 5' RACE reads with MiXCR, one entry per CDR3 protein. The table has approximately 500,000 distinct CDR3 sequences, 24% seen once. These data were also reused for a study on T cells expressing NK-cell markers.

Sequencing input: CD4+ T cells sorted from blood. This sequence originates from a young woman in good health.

The CDR3 DNA reads as TGTGCCAGCTCGCGGGGGTCGGGCTACACCTTC. It is translated as CASSRGSGYTF. V usage is TRBV12-3 or TRBV12-4 and J usage is TRBJ1-2; tentatively, D is TRBD1 (5 bases). V was pared by 8 bases and J by 8 bases, with 12 bases between. This CDR3 has 11 residues.